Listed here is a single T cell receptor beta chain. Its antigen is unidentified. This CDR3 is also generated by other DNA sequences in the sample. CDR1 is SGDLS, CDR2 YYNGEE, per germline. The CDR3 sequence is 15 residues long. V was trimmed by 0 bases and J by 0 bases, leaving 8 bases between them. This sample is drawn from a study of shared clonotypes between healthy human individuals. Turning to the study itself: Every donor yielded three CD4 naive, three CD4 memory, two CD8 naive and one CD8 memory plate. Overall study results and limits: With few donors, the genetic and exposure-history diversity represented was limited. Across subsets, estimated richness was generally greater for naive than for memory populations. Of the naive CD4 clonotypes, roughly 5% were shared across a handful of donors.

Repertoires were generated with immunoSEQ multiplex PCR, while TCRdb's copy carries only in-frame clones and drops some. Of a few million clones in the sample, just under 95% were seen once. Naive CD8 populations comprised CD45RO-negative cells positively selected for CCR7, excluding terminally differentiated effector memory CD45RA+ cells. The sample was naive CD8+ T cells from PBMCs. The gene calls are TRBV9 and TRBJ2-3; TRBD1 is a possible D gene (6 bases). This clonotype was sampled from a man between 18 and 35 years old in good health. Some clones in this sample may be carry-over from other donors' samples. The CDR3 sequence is CASSVGGLSTDTQYF. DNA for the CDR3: TGTGCCAGCAGCGTAGGGGGGCTTAGCACAGATACGCAGTATTTT.